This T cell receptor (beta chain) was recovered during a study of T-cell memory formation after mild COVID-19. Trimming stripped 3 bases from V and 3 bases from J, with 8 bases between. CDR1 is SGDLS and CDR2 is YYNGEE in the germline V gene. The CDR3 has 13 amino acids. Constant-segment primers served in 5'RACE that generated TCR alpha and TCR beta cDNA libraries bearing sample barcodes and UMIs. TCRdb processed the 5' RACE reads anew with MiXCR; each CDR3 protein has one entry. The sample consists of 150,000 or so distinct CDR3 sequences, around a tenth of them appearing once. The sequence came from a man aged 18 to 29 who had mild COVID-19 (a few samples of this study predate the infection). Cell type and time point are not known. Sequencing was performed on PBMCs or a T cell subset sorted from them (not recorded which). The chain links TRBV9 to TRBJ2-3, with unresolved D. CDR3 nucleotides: TGTGCCAGCAGCGCCGCACGTACAGATACGCAGTATTTT. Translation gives CASSAARTDTQYF. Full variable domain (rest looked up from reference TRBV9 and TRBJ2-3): DSGVTQTPKHLITATGQRVTLRCSPRSGDLSVYWYQQSLDQGLQFLIQYYNGEERAKGNILERFSAQQFPDLHSELNLSSLELGDSALYFCASSAARTDTQYFGPGTRLTVL.